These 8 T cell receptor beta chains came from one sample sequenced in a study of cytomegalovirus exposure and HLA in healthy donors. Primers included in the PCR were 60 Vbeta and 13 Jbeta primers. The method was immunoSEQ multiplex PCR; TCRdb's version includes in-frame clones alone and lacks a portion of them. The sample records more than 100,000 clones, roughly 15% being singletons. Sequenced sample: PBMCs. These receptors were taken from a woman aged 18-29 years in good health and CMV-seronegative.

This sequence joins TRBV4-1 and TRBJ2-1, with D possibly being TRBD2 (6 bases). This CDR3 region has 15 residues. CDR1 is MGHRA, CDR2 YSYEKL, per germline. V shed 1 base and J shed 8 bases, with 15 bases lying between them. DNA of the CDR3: TGCGCCAGCAGCCAAGTTAGGCTAGCGCGCGATGAGCAGTTCTTC. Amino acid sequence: CASSQVRLARDEQFF.

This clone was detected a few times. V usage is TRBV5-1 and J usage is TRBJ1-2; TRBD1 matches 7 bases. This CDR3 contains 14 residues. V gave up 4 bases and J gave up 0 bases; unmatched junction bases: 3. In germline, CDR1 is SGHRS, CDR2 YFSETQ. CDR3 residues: CASSAQGANYGYTF. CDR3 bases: TGCGCCAGCAGCGCCCAGGGGGCTAACTATGGCTACACCTTC.

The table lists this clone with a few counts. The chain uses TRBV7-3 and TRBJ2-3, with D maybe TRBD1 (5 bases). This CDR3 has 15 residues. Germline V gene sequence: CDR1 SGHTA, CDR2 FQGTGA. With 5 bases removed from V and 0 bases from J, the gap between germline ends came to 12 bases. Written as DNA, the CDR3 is TGTGCCAGCAGCATCGACAGAGCTAGCACAGATACGCAGTATTTT. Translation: CASSIDRASTDTQYF.

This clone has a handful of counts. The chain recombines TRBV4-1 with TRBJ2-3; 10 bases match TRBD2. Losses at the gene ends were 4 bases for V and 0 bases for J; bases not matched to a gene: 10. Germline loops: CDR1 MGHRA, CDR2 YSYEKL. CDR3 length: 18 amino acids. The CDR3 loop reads CASSREDLAGASTDTQYF. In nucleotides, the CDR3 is TGCGCCAGCAGCCGAGAAGATCTAGCGGGAGCGAGCACAGATACGCAGTATTTT.

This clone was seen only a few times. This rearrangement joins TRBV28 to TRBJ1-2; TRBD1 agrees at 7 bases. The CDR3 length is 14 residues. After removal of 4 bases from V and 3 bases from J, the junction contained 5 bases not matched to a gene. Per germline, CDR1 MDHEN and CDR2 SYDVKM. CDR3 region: CASSSGTAYYGYTF. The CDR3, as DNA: TGTGCCAGCAGTTCCGGGACAGCCTACTATGGCTACACCTTC.

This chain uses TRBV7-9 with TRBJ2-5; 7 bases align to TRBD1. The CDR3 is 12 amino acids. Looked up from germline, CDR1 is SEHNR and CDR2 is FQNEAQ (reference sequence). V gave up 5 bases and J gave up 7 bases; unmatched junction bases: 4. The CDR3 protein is CASSAAGGTQYF. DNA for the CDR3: TGTGCCAGCAGCGCCGCAGGGGGGACCCAGTACTTC. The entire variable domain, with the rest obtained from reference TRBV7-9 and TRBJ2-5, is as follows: DTGVSQNPRHKITKRGQNVTFRCDPISEHNRLYWYRQTLGQGPEFLTYFQNEAQLEKSRLLSDRFSAERPKGSFSTLEIQRTEQGDSAMYLCASSAAGGTQYFGPGTRLLVL.

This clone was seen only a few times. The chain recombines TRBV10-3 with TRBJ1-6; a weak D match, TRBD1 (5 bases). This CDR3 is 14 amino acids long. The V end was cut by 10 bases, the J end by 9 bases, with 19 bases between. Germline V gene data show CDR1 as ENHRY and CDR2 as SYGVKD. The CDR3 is CASTTALVGSPLHF. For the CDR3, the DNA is TGTGCCAGCACGACAGCCCTAGTGGGTTCACCCCTCCACTTT.

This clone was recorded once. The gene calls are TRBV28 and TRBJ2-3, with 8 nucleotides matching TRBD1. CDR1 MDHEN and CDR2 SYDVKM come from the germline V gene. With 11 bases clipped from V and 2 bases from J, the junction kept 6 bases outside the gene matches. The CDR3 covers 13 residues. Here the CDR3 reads CAAGGEYTDTQYF. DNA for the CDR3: TGTGCCGCAGGGGGCGAGTACACAGATACGCAGTATTTT.